The 26 T cell receptor beta chains in this list originate from one sample, sequenced in a study of T cell clonotyping in hematopoietic cell transplantation (dated by TCRdb to the early 2020s). Receptors were amplified or captured by the immunoSEQ multiplex PCR assay. TCRdb's version of the immuneACCESS table is confined to in-frame rearrangements and falls short of the full clone set. An unresolved V gene accounts for under half of the shortfall where checked; the remainder is of unknown origin. Across this sample there are fewer than 70,000 clones, with about 93% seen only once. Of the sample, approximately 1.5% falls within the top ten clones. The specimen sequenced was peripheral blood mononuclear cells. These receptors were taken from a man aged 45-65 years in good health. Some clones in this sample may be carry-over from other donors' samples.

This chain uses TRBV27 with TRBJ2-7, with TRBD1 matching over 7 bases. CDR1 and CDR2 (germline): MNHEY, SMNVEV (reference sequence). Germline trimming cut 6 bases from V and 4 bases from J; bases unmatched to any gene: 6. This CDR3 contains 13 residues. Written as DNA, the CDR3 is TGTGCCAGCAGCGCAGGGGGTTGGTACGAGCAGTACTTC. Translated: CASSAGGWYEQYF.

The V and J genes are TRBV2 and TRBJ2-6, with D possibly being TRBD1 or TRBD2 (5 bases each). The CDR3 consists of 16 residues. With 5 bases removed from V and 2 bases from J, the gap between germline ends came to 13 bases. CDR1 and CDR2 (germline): SNHLY, FYNNEI. As DNA, the CDR3 is TGTGCCAGCAGTCCCTCGGGGCCGGCTGGGGCCAACGTCCTGACTTTC. It is translated as CASSPSGPAGANVLTF.

This rearrangement joins TRBV5-8 to TRBJ2-7, with D possibly TRBD1 on 6 matching bases. V was cut by 4 bases and J by 2 bases, with 13 bases left in between. CDR1 is SGHTS, CDR2 YDEGEE, per germline. CDR3 length equals 14 residues. CDR3 bases: TGTGCCAGCAGCCCCTCACAGGGCCCCTACGAGCAGTACTTC. Protein: CASSPSQGPYEQYF.

This clone was observed a few times. The chain couples TRBV15 to TRBJ1-6, with no clear D. Germline CDR1 reads LNHNV; CDR2 reads YYDKDF (reference sequence). Trimming took off 0 bases at V and 4 bases at J, with 10 bases between the two ends. The CDR3 is made up of 16 amino acids. CDR3 amino acids: CATSRDRDAYNSPLHF. CDR3 sequence (DNA): TGTGCCACCAGCAGAGATCGTGACGCTTATAATTCACCCCTCCACTTT.

This clone was observed a handful of times. The gene calls are TRBV11-2 and TRBJ2-7; 7 bases are a match to TRBD1. Germline trimming cut 5 bases from V and 5 bases from J; bases unmatched to any gene: 9. Germline V gene data show CDR1 as SGHAT and CDR2 as FQNNGV. This CDR3 is built from 14 residues. The CDR3 reads CASSPPDRVNEQYF. The CDR3 nucleotides are TGTGCCAGCAGCCCCCCAGACAGGGTGAACGAGCAGTACTTC.

The chain recombines TRBV7-3 with TRBJ2-1; either TRBD1 or TRBD2 may supply D (6 bases each). CDR1 and CDR2 (germline): SGHTA, FQGTGA. CDR3 length: 13 residues. Trimming shortened V by 2 bases and J by 7 bases, and 9 bases separated the two germline ends. Here the CDR3 reads CASSLVGGNEQFF. CDR3 sequence (DNA): TGTGCCAGCAGCTTAGTAGGGGGGAATGAGCAGTTCTTC. Using reference TRBV7-3 and TRBJ2-1 for the parts outside the CDR3, the full variable domain is GAGVSQTPSNKVTEKGKYVELRCDPISGHTALYWYRQSLGQGPEFLIYFQGTGAADDSGLPNDRFFAVRPEGSVSTLKIQRTERGDSAVYLCASSLVGGNEQFFGPGTRLTVL.

V is TRBV18 and J is TRBJ2-7; no firm D call. This CDR3 is built from 13 residues. CDR1 is KGHSH, CDR2 LQKENI, per germline. With 3 bases removed from V and 9 bases from J, the gap between germline ends came to 15 bases. The CDR3 DNA reads as TGTGCCAGCTCACCCGAGCCTTGGGTGCGGCAGTACTTC. This translates into CASSPEPWVRQYF.

CDR3 residues: CASSSRTTNTGELFF. The DNA of the CDR3 is TGTGCCAGCAGCTCCCGGACTACGAACACCGGGGAGCTGTTTTTT. The genes are TRBV11-3 and TRBJ2-2, with D perhaps TRBD2 (6 bases). The V gene lost 4 bases and the J gene lost 0 bases, with 9 bases spanning the gap. This CDR3 region has 15 residues. Germline loops: CDR1 SGHNT, CDR2 YENEEA.

This clone has a single count. This chain joins TRBV30 and TRBJ2-7; D unresolved. Trimming cost V 0 bases and J 2 bases, with 8 bases left between them. Germline CDR1 reads GTSNPN; CDR2 reads SVGIG (reference sequence). The CDR3 has 13 residues. CDR3 nucleotide sequence: TGTGCCTGGAGTGTTGCAGTAACCTACGAGCAGTACTTC. This codes for CAWSVAVTYEQYF.

The chain has TRBV5-8 and TRBJ2-7, with 9 bases matching TRBD2. V dropped 4 bases and J dropped 6; count of bases not matched to a gene: 14. In germline, CDR1 is SGHTS, CDR2 YDEGEE. The CDR3 totals 16 residues. CDR3: CASSRDGPLAGLEQYF. CDR3 nucleotide sequence: TGTGCCAGCAGCCGTGACGGCCCTCTAGCGGGGCTCGAGCAGTACTTC.

Written as DNA, the CDR3 is TGTGCCAGCGGACAGGGTGGAATTCAGCCCCAGCATTTT. Protein sequence: CASGQGGIQPQHF. The rearrangement joins TRBV19 to TRBJ1-5; 8 bases fit TRBD1. The germline CDR1 and CDR2 sequences are LNHDA and SQIVND (reference sequence). CDR3 length: 13 residues. V trimming: 9 bases; J trimming: 6 bases; junction bases outside the gene matches: 7.

This chain connects TRBV10-3 to TRBJ1-2; D not certain. Germline V CDR1 and CDR2: ENHRY, SYGVKD. This CDR3 is built from 15 residues. Trimming removed 2 bases at V and 10 bases at J, with 20 bases between. The CDR3 protein is CAISEERKITLAYTF. In nucleotides, the CDR3 is TGTGCCATCAGTGAGGAGAGGAAAATAACGCTAGCCTACACCTTC.

This chain connects TRBV7-2 to TRBJ1-6; D may be TRBD1 (6 bases). Trimming removed 5 bases from V and 8 bases from J, with 16 bases in between. The CDR3 has 15 residues. Per germline, CDR1 SGHTA and CDR2 FQGNSA. The CDR3 bases are TGTGCCAGCAGCCCGTCCGCTGGGGGCGATTCACCCCTCCACTTT. Encoded protein: CASSPSAGGDSPLHF.

This clone was counted between two and nine times. The V gene is TRBV6-1, the J gene TRBJ2-1; 8 nucleotides match TRBD2. CDR1 is MNHNS, CDR2 SASEGT, per germline. The length of the CDR3 is 12 residues. The V gene end was trimmed by 3 bases and the J gene end by 15 bases; junction bases not matched to a gene: 7. This CDR3 is CASSESQRERFF. The CDR3 bases are TGTGCCAGCAGTGAGAGCCAGCGGGAGAGGTTCTTC.

This rearrangement joins TRBV6-1 to TRBJ2-7; D possibly uses TRBD1 or TRBD2 (6 bases each). V was cut by 7 bases and J by 0 bases, with 13 bases left in between. This CDR3 region has 14 residues. Germline CDR1 MNHNS, CDR2 SASEGT. The chain's CDR3 is CASIKEGGSYEQYF. The CDR3 bases are TGTGCCAGCATTAAAGAGGGGGGCTCCTACGAGCAGTACTTC.

V gene TRBV9 combines with J gene TRBJ1-1, with D possibly TRBD1 on 5 matching bases. V lost 0 bases and J 4 bases, leaving 10 bases between the germline ends. The germline V gene has CDR1 SGDLS and CDR2 YYNGEE. This CDR3 spans 14 amino acids. CDR3 in amino acids: CASSVEGGVTEAFF. Here the CDR3 DNA reads TGTGCCAGCAGCGTAGAAGGAGGGGTCACTGAAGCTTTCTTT.

The chain combines TRBV9 with TRBJ1-1; D remains ambiguous. The CDR3 contains 13 residues. Trimming cost V 7 bases and J 6 bases, with 16 bases left between them. Germline-derived CDR1 and CDR2 are SGDLS and YYNGEE. The CDR3 reads CASAPRDTAEAFF. CDR3 coding DNA: TGTGCCAGCGCCCCGAGGGATACAGCTGAAGCTTTCTTT.

The gene calls are TRBV6-5 and TRBJ2-2, with D possibly matching TRBD2 (6 bases). From germline, CDR1 is MNHEY and CDR2 SVGAGI. The CDR3 has 16 residues. V was clipped by 1 base and J by 4 bases, with 13 bases between them. The CDR3 DNA follows: TGTGCCAGCAGTTACTATACTAGCTCGGGCACCGGGGAGCTGTTTTTT. Encoded protein: CASSYYTSSGTGELFF.

The rearrangement uses TRBV10-2 and TRBJ2-7, with TRBD2 identical over 9 bases. Trimming cost V 3 bases and J 3 bases; bases outside gene matches: 6. CDR3 length: 15 residues. The germline gives CDR1 WSHSY, CDR2 SAAADI. CDR3 amino acids: CASSDRTSEIYEQYF. The CDR3 DNA reads as TGCGCCAGCAGTGATCGGACTAGCGAGATCTACGAGCAGTACTTC.

This sequence joins TRBV5-6 and TRBJ1-5; D perhaps matches TRBD1 (5 bases). The CDR3 sequence is 17 residues long. The V gene's germline CDR1 is SGHDT and CDR2 YYEEEE. Trimming took off 4 bases at V and 5 bases at J, with 22 bases between the two ends. CDR3 nucleotide sequence: TGTGCCAGCAGCCCATCGCTACAGACAGATTTATATCAGCCCCAGCATTTT. Translated, it gives CASSPSLQTDLYQPQHF.

The J gene is TRBJ1-4, the V gene TRBV19; perhaps TRBD1 as D (6 bases). V was cut by 5 bases and J by 7 bases, with 17 bases left in between. Germline assignment: CDR1 LNHDA and CDR2 SQIVND (reference sequence). The CDR3 is 15 amino acids. In DNA form, the CDR3 reads TGTGCCAGTAGTGCCGGACAGTTCCCGACTGAAAAACTGTTTTTT. Encoded protein: CASSAGQFPTEKLFF.

V and J are TRBV28 and TRBJ2-2; 7 nucleotides line up with TRBD2. J lost 2 bases, V lost 6 bases, and 9 bases had no gene match. This CDR3 spans 16 amino acids. CDR1 and CDR2 from the germline V gene are MDHEN and SYDVKM. In DNA, the CDR3 is TGTGCCAGCAGGGGAGGGACGGATCTTAACACCGGGGAGCTGTTTTTT. Protein: CASRGGTDLNTGELFF.

The V gene is TRBV6-5, the J gene TRBJ2-7; the match to TRBD1 covers 7 bases. With 8 bases clipped from V and 7 bases from J, the junction kept 11 bases outside the gene matches. Germline V gene sequence: CDR1 MNHEY, CDR2 SVGAGI. The CDR3 has 13 amino acids. CDR3 region: CASSGLAGGEQYF. DNA for the CDR3: TGTGCCAGCTCCGGGCTAGCAGGGGGAGAGCAGTACTTC.

Written as DNA, the CDR3 is TGCGCCAGCAGCTTCTCCCTAGCGGCCGAGCAGTACTTC. Its protein is CASSFSLAAEQYF. The chain combines TRBV5-1 with TRBJ2-7; 7 positions match TRBD2. V trimming: 2 bases; J trimming: 6 bases; junction bases outside the gene matches: 5. The CDR3 totals 13 residues. Germline-derived CDR1 and CDR2 are SGHRS and YFSETQ.

The V and J genes are TRBV5-1 and TRBJ1-6; 9 nucleotides line up with TRBD1. Trimming cost V 0 bases and J 10 bases; bases outside gene matches: 5. Germline values: CDR1 SGHRS, CDR2 YFSETQ. The CDR3 loop spans 15 amino acids. This CDR3 reads CASSLAQGAESPLHF. The CDR3 nucleotides read TGCGCCAGCAGCTTGGCACAGGGGGCGGAATCACCCCTCCACTTT.

The chain recombines TRBV27 with TRBJ2-6; tentative D call: TRBD2 (6 bases). V dropped 5 bases and J dropped 1 base, with 15 bases sitting between them. CDR3 length: 17 amino acids. Germline CDR1 and CDR2: MNHEY and SMNVEV (reference sequence). The DNA for the CDR3 is TGTGCCAGCAGTCCGCGGGATCTAGTGTCTGGGGCCAACGTCCTGACTTTC. Translated, it gives CASSPRDLVSGANVLTF.